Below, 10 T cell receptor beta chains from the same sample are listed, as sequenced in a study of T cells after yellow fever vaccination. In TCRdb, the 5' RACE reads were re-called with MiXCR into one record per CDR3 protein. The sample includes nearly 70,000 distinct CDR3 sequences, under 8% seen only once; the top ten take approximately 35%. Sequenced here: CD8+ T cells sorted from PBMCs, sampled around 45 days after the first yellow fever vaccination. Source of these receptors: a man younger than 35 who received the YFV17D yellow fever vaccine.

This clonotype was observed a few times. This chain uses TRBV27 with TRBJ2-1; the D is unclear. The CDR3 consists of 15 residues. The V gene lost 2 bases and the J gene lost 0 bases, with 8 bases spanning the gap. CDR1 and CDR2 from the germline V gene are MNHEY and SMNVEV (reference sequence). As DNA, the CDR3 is TGTGCCAGCAGTTTAGCGGAGAACTCCTACAATGAGCAGTTCTTC. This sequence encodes CASSLAENSYNEQFF.

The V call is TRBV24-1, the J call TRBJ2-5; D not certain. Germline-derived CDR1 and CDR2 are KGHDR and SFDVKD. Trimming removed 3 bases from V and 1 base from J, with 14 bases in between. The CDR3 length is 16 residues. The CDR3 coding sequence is TGTGCCACCAGTGATGATGAAAAGTACTTCCAAGAGACCCAGTACTTC. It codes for CATSDDEKYFQETQYF.

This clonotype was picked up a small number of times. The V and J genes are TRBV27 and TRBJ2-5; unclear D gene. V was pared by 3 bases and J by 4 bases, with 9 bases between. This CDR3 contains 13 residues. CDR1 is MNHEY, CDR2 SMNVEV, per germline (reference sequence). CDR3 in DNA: TGTGCCAGCAGTTTGTCGGATCGAGAGACCCAGTACTTC. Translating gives CASSLSDRETQYF.

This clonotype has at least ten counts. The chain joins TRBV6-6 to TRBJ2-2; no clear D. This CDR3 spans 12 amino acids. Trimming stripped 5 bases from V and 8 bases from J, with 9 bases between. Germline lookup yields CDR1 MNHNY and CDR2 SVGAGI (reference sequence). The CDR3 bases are TGTGCCAGCAGTGTTAACCCGGGGGAGCTGTTTTTT. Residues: CASSVNPGELFF.

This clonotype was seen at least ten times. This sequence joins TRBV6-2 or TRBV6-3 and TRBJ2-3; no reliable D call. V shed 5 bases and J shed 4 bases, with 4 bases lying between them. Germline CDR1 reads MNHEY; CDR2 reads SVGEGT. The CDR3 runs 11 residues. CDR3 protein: CASSRPDTQYF. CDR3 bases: TGTGCCAGCAGTCGGCCAGATACGCAGTATTTT.

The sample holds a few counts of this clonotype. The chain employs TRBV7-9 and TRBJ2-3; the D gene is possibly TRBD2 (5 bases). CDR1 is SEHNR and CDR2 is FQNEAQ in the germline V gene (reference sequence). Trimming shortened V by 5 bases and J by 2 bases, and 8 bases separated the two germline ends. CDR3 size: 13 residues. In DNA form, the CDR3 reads TGTGCCAGCAGCGGACTTCTCACAGATACGCAGTATTTT. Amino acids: CASSGLLTDTQYF.

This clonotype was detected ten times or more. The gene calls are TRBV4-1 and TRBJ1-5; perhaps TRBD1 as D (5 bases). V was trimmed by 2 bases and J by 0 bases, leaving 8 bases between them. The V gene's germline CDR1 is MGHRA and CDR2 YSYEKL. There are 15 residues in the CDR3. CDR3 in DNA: TGCGCCAGCAGCCAACGCAGGGTTAGCAATCAGCCCCAGCATTTT. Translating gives CASSQRRVSNQPQHF.

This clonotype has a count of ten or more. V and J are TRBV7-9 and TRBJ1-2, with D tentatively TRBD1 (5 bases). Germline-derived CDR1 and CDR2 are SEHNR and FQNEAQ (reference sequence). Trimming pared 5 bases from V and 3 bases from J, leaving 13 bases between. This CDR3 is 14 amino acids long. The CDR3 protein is CASSTPDSYYGYTF. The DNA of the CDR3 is TGTGCCAGCAGCACGCCAGACAGCTACTATGGCTACACCTTC.

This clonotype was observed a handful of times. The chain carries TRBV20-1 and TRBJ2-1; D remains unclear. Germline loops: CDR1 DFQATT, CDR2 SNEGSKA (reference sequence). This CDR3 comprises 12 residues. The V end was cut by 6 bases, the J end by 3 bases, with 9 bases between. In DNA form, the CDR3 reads TGCAGTGCCCAGCCGTACTACAATGAGCAGTTCTTC. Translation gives CSAQPYYNEQFF.

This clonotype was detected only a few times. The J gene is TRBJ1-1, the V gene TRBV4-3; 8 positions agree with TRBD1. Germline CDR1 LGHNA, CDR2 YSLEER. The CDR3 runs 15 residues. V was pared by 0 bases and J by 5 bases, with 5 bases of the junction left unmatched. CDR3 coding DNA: TGCGCCAGCAGCCAAGATGCAGGGGGCCTAACTGAAGCTTTCTTT. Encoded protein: CASSQDAGGLTEAFF.